The present T cell receptor beta chain was sequenced within a study of blood T cell repertoires in COVID-19 (dated by TCRdb to the early 2020s). Describing the broader study: Samples from collaborators originated in the United States, Italy and Spain and spanned both the acute and convalescent phases of COVID-19. The material from the prospective study consisted of cDNA or gDNA derived from T cells, B-cell-depleted T cells, or PBMCs. The dataset comprised deeply sampled blood TCRbeta repertoires from subjects exposed to, actively infected with, or recovered from COVID-19. A freely available public database, intended as a resource for researchers studying the immune response to SARS-CoV-2, is where the repertoires were released. Samples were obtained from the ongoing ImmuneRACE study (first 160 participants) and from 950 to 1,500 subjects provided by 6 global collaborators. Sample metadata almost always included a de-identified subject ID, COVID-19 status, age in years and sex. HLA class I and class II types, where available, came from metadata supplied by the sample provider rather than from assay-based typing.

The immunoSEQ Assay, a bias-controlled multiplex PCR, was used to amplify TCRbeta CDR3 regions from genomic DNA. Per the source publication's procedure: Nucleated cell counts per sample were estimated from amplification of reference gene primers within the assay. To quantify the absolute abundance of each unique TCRbeta CDR3 rearrangement, sequence reads were collapsed and filtered. Productive Simpson clonality was computed per sample as the square root of Simpson's diversity index over productive rearrangements. In its TCRdb copy, this immuneACCESS table keeps in-frame sequences only and misses some clones. Where compared with another copy, unresolved V genes explain less than half of these, and the others have no known cause. For V, J and clone size, that table is used; D and trimming come from the DNA. The sample includes 250,000 to 350,000 clones, with approximately 90% observed a single time. Around an eighth of the sample is taken by the ten largest.

About this clone: Its antigen has not been determined. The input lacks base qualities; no much larger clone sits a single base away.

Whole blood was collected in K2EDTA tubes by collaborating institutions according to the institutions' own protocols. For TCRbeta analysis, collaborators shipped samples in one of three forms: frozen whole blood, isolated PBMCs, or DNA extracted from either of those sample types. Points the paper makes about the study in general: Clinical and demographic metadata were provided uncurated, with the amount varying by source and participant.

Via the germline V gene, CDR1 is KGHDR and CDR2 SFDVKD. V and J are trimmed by 3 bases and 10 bases, and the gene matches miss 10 bases of the junction. The CDR3 holds 15 amino acids from the cysteine to the phenylalanine. The sequence is cut down to CDR3 DNA, 45 bases in frame from base 1. The TCR sequence derives from a woman between 55 and 75 years old with acute or convalescent COVID-19. Source material: peripheral blood. This chain joins TRBV24-1 to TRBJ2-1; TRBD2 fits 8 bases in the junction. The DNA is TGTGCCACCAGTGATCCCCCTCCCCGGGGGGGCGAGCAGTTCTTC. Translation gives CATSDPPPRGGEQFF.